The 2 T cell receptor beta chains below all came from one sample that was sequenced in a study of T-cell reconstitution after alpha-beta-depleted transplantation in children. Unique molecular identifiers tagged the TCRbeta library. TCRdb fed the PCR reads into MiXCR, producing one record per CDR3 protein. Counted here are 250,000 to 300,000 distinct CDR3 sequences, 11% occurring once; the ten biggest clones make up about 20%. The sample here was peripheral blood, taken 180 days after TCRalphabeta/CD19-depleted stem cell transplant. These receptors were taken from a male patient under 10 years old who had a stem cell transplant for chronic granulomatous disease, so the T cells may come from the graft donor.

This clonotype was recorded at least ten times. The chain employs TRBV5-1 and TRBJ2-1; D is unclear. The CDR3 contains 9 residues. Trimming removed 6 bases at V and 9 bases at J, with 4 bases between. Germline CDR1 reads SGHRS; CDR2 reads YFSETQ. The CDR3 DNA follows: TGCGCCAGCAAGGGTGAGCAGTTCTTC. Residues: CASKGEQFF.

This clonotype was recorded at least ten times. J is TRBJ2-3 and V is TRBV18; 9 bases are a match to TRBD2. CDR1 KGHSH and CDR2 LQKENI come from the germline V gene. Unmatched junction bases numbered 5, after V lost 0 bases and J lost 4 bases. The CDR3 extends over 16 amino acids. The CDR3 sequence is CASSPPGTSPPDTQYF. The CDR3 region has the DNA TGTGCCAGCTCACCACCGGGGACTAGCCCGCCAGATACGCAGTATTTT.